This T cell receptor beta chain was profiled in a study of blood T cells in healthy people across ages. Trimming took 3 bases from V and 0 from J, leaving 14 bases between them. The CDR3 runs to 16 residues. Per the germline V gene, CDR1 is MDHEN and CDR2 is SYDVKM. With a J-beta primer mix and a sample-barcoded 5' primer, a second PCR ran 7 to 11 cycles. TCRdb re-called the 5' RACE reads through MiXCR, storing one row per CDR3 protein. The repertoire holds roughly 1,500,000 distinct CDR3 sequences, with around 35% as singletons. This clonotype occurred a few times. Its matching antigen is unknown. Study-level points and caveats: Naive T cell percentage and TCR beta diversity correlated strongly.

The TCR sequence derives from a young woman in good health. The sequencing input was blood. This sequence joins TRBV28 and TRBJ1-1; tentatively, D is TRBD1 (5 bases). CDR3 nucleotide sequence: TGTGCCAGCAGTTTGGGACGGCGGGGGGTGAACACTGAAGCTTTCTTT. This sequence encodes CASSLGRRGVNTEAFF.